The entry below describes one TCR beta chain. The antigen remains undetermined. This CDR3 has 15 residues. Germline V gene lookup returns CDR1 MDHEN and CDR2 SYDVKM. Trimming removed 4 bases at V and 1 base at J, with 10 bases between. Generated by immunoSEQ multiplex PCR, the TCRdb table keeps only in-frame clones and is missing some. The table includes about 2,500,000 clones, about 92% detected once. This entry belongs to a study of shared clonotypes between healthy human individuals. Looking at the study overall: The donor pool was made up of two women and three men aged 18 to 49.

General observations from the study: Investigators collected only blood, and repertoires in tissues likely differ. Deeper or shallower sequencing was expected to change how clonotypes are shared among donors. Rarefaction exposed incomplete sorted-subset sequencing despite large depth.

Sequencing input: naive CD4+ T cells sorted from blood. Subset noted: CD45RA+ positively selected. This TCR came from a man younger than 35 in good health. The rearrangement joins TRBV28 to TRBJ2-2; D might be TRBD1 (6 bases). For the CDR3, the DNA is TGTGCCAGCAGTTCAACAGGGAAGAACACCGGGGAGCTGTTTTTT. Encoded protein: CASSSTGKNTGELFF.